These T cell receptor beta chains were read from a single sample in a study of shared clonotypes between healthy human individuals. Profiled with immunoSEQ multiplex PCR; TCRdb holds only in-frame clones, not every one. The repertoire holds approximately 1.4 million clones, 98% seen once, with roughly 0.42% in the top ten. Sequencing was performed on naive CD4+ T cells sorted from blood. These receptor sequences come from a man aged 25 to 40 in good health. Both conserved end residues are part of each CDR3. The D gene is left open where the match is weak. Clone sizes are given selectively: once, few, many, or a class where the clone is expanded.

J	V	size	D	CDR3	DNA
TRBJ1-2	TRBV7-9	.	TRBD1	CASRNTGTGGYIDYGYTF	TGTGCCAGCAGGAACACCGGGACAGGGGGTTATATAGACTATGGCTACACCTTC
TRBJ2-7	TRBV18	.	TRBD1	CASSHRTGLISYEQYF	TGTGCCAGCTCTCACAGGACAGGATTAATCTCCTACGAGCAGTACTTC
TRBJ1-5	TRBV19	.	TRBD1	CASSAIQGAFIQPQHF	TGTGCCAGTAGTGCCATACAGGGGGCGTTCATACAGCCCCAGCATTTT
TRBJ2-1	TRBV19	.	.	CASSIDWASESQQFF	TGTGCCAGTAGTATAGATTGGGCTAGCGAAAGCCAGCAGTTCTTC
TRBJ1-4	TRBV28	.	.	CASMVPPSEKLFF	TGTGCCAGCATGGTCCCACCAAGTGAAAAACTGTTTTTT
TRBJ1-1	TRBV9	.	.	CASSVGDRGTEAFF	TGTGCCAGCAGCGTAGGGGACCGGGGGACTGAAGCTTTCTTT
TRBJ1-3	TRBV2	.	.	CASSDRVEGHVLRARTNTIYF	TGTGCCAGCAGTGACAGGGTGGAGGGCCACGTCCTTCGGGCACGAACGAACACCATATATTTT
TRBJ2-3	TRBV6-6	.	.	CASRTPSGTDTQYF	TGTGCCAGCAGAACACCTTCGGGCACAGATACGCAGTATTTT
TRBJ2-2	TRBV4-3	.	.	CASSQGEGVRELFF	TGCGCCAGCAGCCAGGGAGAGGGGGTCCGGGAGCTGTTTTTT
TRBJ1-2	TRBV5-1	.	.	CASSPGGVRDFGYTF	TGCGCCAGCAGCCCGGGAGGGGTACGAGACTTTGGCTACACCTTC
TRBJ2-5	TRBV6-5	.	TRBD2	CASSRRLAGQETQYF	TGTGCCAGCAGCCGGAGACTAGCGGGACAAGAGACCCAGTACTTC
TRBJ2-1	TRBV2	.	.	CASSDGTRHGEQFF	TGTGCCAGCAGTGATGGGACCAGACATGGTGAGCAGTTCTTC
TRBJ1-4	TRBV5-1	once	.	CASSLVGGEEKLFF	TGCGCCAGCAGCTTGGTAGGGGGTGAGGAAAAACTGTTTTTT
TRBJ2-1	TRBV7-6	.	.	CASSLGAEGSYNEQFF	TGTGCCAGCAGCTTAGGAGCGGAAGGCTCCTACAATGAGCAGTTCTTC
TRBJ2-7	TRBV15	.	.	CATSRDVSGGVKQYF	TGTGCCACCAGCAGAGATGTGTCCGGGGGCGTCAAGCAGTACTTC
TRBJ2-2	TRBV12-5	.	.	CASGSDSSGGELFF	TGTGCTAGTGGTTCCGACAGTTCCGGCGGGGAGCTGTTTTTT
TRBJ2-3	TRBV5-1	.	TRBD2	CASSQISGSGSDTQYF	TGCGCCAGCAGTCAGATTAGCGGGAGTGGGTCAGATACGCAGTATTTT
TRBJ2-7	TRBV5-4	.	.	CASSLGAGNYEQYF	TGTGCCAGCAGCTTGGGGGCAGGTAACTACGAGCAGTACTTC
TRBJ2-7	TRBV11-3	once	TRBD1	CASSPQGARYEQYF	TGTGCCAGCAGCCCCCAGGGGGCTCGGTACGAGCAGTACTTC
TRBJ2-2	TRBV28	once	.	CASSLGGYDTGELFF	TGTGCCAGCAGTTTAGGAGGGTACGACACCGGGGAGCTGTTTTTT
TRBJ2-3	TRBV5-4	.	TRBD2	CASSSGGRGTDTQYF	TGTGCCAGCAGCTCCGGCGGGAGGGGCACAGATACGCAGTATTTT
TRBJ1-3	TRBV9	.	.	CASSVKGLGGNTIYF	TGTGCCAGCAGCGTAAAGGGCTTGGGTGGAAACACCATATATTTT
TRBJ2-1	TRBV29-1	.	.	CSVISGPSHEQFF	TGCAGCGTTATCAGCGGCCCCTCCCATGAGCAGTTCTTC
TRBJ2-1	TRBV7-6	.	TRBD2	CASSLPRTSGSSYNEQFF	TGTGCCAGCAGCTTACCGAGGACTAGCGGGAGCTCCTACAATGAGCAGTTCTTC
TRBJ1-2	TRBV7-3	.	TRBD1	CASSSGTVYGYTF	TGTGCCAGCAGCTCCGGGACAGTTTATGGCTACACCTTC
TRBJ2-3	TRBV18	.	TRBD2	CASSPLAGDTQYF	TGTGCCAGCTCACCGCTAGCGGGAGATACGCAGTATTTT